The 23 T cell receptor beta chains below were found in one sample sequenced in a study of technical replicates of blood from a few donors. Clones were sequenced by immunoSEQ multiplex PCR, and TCRdb holds only the in-frame ones, with some missing. The sample holds 80,000 to 95,000 clones; about 96% are singletons and the top ten take more than 0.35%. The sequencing sample was made of T cells isolated from PBMCs. All receptors derive from a human donor in good health.

J is TRBJ2-7 and V is TRBV4-1, with 8 bases that match TRBD1. This CDR3 is built from 15 residues. Germline assignment: CDR1 MGHRA and CDR2 YSYEKL. J was trimmed by 7 bases and V by 5 bases; bases with no gene match: 13. The chain's CDR3 is CASSFQGANPGEQYF. CDR3 sequence (DNA): TGCGCCAGCAGCTTCCAGGGGGCTAATCCGGGAGAGCAGTACTTC.

The chain recombines TRBV7-6 with TRBJ1-4; D may be TRBD1 (6 bases). V dropped 5 bases and J dropped 0 bases, with 19 bases sitting between them. The CDR3 spans 18 residues. From germline, CDR1 is SGHVS and CDR2 FNYEAQ. The CDR3 loop is CASSPGARIIATNEKLFF. The CDR3 nucleotides are TGTGCCAGCAGCCCAGGGGCCAGGATAATTGCAACTAATGAAAAACTGTTTTTT.

This clone was detected once. J is TRBJ2-5 and V is TRBV4-2; perhaps TRBD1 as D (6 bases). Germline V gene sequence: CDR1 LGHNA, CDR2 YNFKEQ. V gave up 4 bases and J gave up 7 bases, with 19 bases separating them. The CDR3 extends over 15 amino acids. As DNA, the CDR3 is TGTGCCAGCAGCCCCGAGGGGTGGGGGCCCGTGACCCAGTACTTC. It encodes CASSPEGWGPVTQYF.

V is TRBV7-2 and J is TRBJ1-4; D gene uncertain. Between the trimmed V and J ends, which lost 3 bases and 7 bases, there was a span of 6 bases. CDR3 length equals 12 residues. Germline V lookup: CDR1 SGHTA, CDR2 FQGNSA. The CDR3 is CASSFSGEKLFF. CDR3 nucleotides: TGTGCCAGCAGCTTCAGCGGTGAAAAACTGTTTTTT.

The chain is built from TRBV7-9 and TRBJ2-3; 7 bases are shared with TRBD2. The ends lost 8 bases at V and 0 bases at J; junction bases unmatched: 14. CDR3 length equals 17 residues. Per the germline V gene, CDR1 is SEHNR and CDR2 is FQNEAQ (reference sequence). DNA for the CDR3: TGTGCCAGCGCACTCCTGGGAGGGAAACCTAGCACAGATACGCAGTATTTT. Translation: CASALLGGKPSTDTQYF.

The chain joins TRBV5-1 to TRBJ2-2, with D possibly TRBD2 on 5 matching bases. Germline V CDR1 and CDR2: SGHRS, YFSETQ. The V and J ends lost 0 bases and 4 bases respectively, with 16 bases between them. The CDR3 loop spans 17 amino acids. CDR3 protein: CASSLDTRVLFTGELFF. For the CDR3, the DNA is TGCGCCAGCAGCTTGGACACGCGGGTTCTTTTCACCGGGGAGCTGTTTTTT. The variable domain in full, completed from reference TRBV5-1 and TRBJ2-2, reads KAGVTQTPRYLIKTRGQQVTLSCSPISGHRSVSWYQQTPGQGLQFLFEYFSETQRNKGNFPGRFSGRQFSNSRSEMNVSTLELGDSALYLCASSLDTRVLFTGELFFGEGSRLTVL.

This chain joins TRBV9 and TRBJ1-1, with 9 bases aligning to TRBD1. Germline lookup yields CDR1 SGDLS and CDR2 YYNGEE. The V and J ends lost 3 bases and 4 bases, in that order; junction bases with no gene match: 7. CDR3 length: 15 amino acids. CDR3 loop: CASSAGDRAITEAFF. The CDR3 DNA sequence: TGTGCCAGCAGCGCGGGGGACAGGGCGATCACTGAAGCTTTCTTT.

The genes are TRBV6-6 and TRBJ2-3; 9 bases are a match to TRBD2. The CDR3 contains 16 residues. Unmatched junction bases numbered 12, after V lost 10 bases and J lost 1 base. Per germline, CDR1 MNHNY and CDR2 SVGAGI (reference sequence). CDR3 in amino acids: CAIKRLLAGGTDTQYF. The CDR3 bases are TGTGCCATCAAGAGATTACTAGCGGGCGGCACAGATACGCAGTATTTT.

The CDR3 DNA reads TGTGCCAGCAGGCAACGGGACACCTCTAATGAAAAACTGTTTTTT. Its translation: CASRQRDTSNEKLFF. The chain joins TRBV7-2 to TRBJ1-4; a possible D gene is TRBD1 (6 bases). Germline V gene lookup returns CDR1 SGHTA and CDR2 FQGNSA. The V gene lost 6 bases and the J gene lost 3 bases, with 14 bases spanning the gap. CDR3 length: 15 amino acids.

The V and J genes are TRBV5-1 and TRBJ2-7, with D tentatively TRBD2 (5 bases). V was shortened by 5 bases and J by 0 bases, with 12 bases between the two germline ends. This CDR3 has 14 residues. The V gene's germline CDR1 is SGHRS and CDR2 YFSETQ. The CDR3 DNA sequence: TGCGCCAGCAGTTTCCTGGGGAGCTCCTACGAGCAGTACTTC. Translation: CASSFLGSSYEQYF.

CDR3: CASSLSPGTNEKLFF. The CDR3 DNA sequence: TGTGCCAGCAGCCTTTCCCCGGGGACTAATGAAAAACTGTTTTTT. V gene TRBV5-6 combines with J gene TRBJ1-4, with D unclear. This CDR3 contains 15 residues. Germline CDR1 and CDR2: SGHDT and YYEEEE. The V gene lost 4 bases and the J gene lost 2 bases, with 12 bases spanning the gap.

The chain carries TRBV5-4 and TRBJ2-1, with TRBD2 matching 9 bases. The CDR3 is 16 amino acids. V shed 7 bases and J 0 bases; nucleotides not matched to a gene: 8. Germline V gene data show CDR1 as SGHNT and CDR2 as YYREEE (reference sequence). The CDR3 loop reads CASLAGGPSSYNEQFF. Here the CDR3 DNA reads TGTGCCAGCCTCGCGGGAGGGCCGAGCTCCTACAATGAGCAGTTCTTC.

V is TRBV2 and J is TRBJ2-3; 10 positions match TRBD2. Per the germline V gene, CDR1 is SNHLY and CDR2 is FYNNEI. J lost 4 bases, V lost 6 bases, and 16 bases had no gene match. The length of the CDR3 is 18 residues. The chain's CDR3 is CASSHPVELAGVPDTQYF. For the CDR3, the DNA is TGTGCCAGCAGCCACCCCGTGGAGCTAGCGGGAGTCCCAGATACGCAGTATTTT.

J is TRBJ2-5 and V is TRBV6-5; 9 nucleotides match TRBD2. The CDR3 contains 15 residues. Germline V gene data show CDR1 as MNHEY and CDR2 as SVGAGI. V trimming: 4 bases; J trimming: 4 bases; junction bases outside the gene matches: 7. In DNA form, the CDR3 reads TGTGCCAGCAGTTCTCCGGGACTAGCTTTAGAGACCCAGTACTTC. Translating gives CASSSPGLALETQYF.

The chain has TRBV6-5 and TRBJ2-3; 7 bases map to TRBD1. V gave up 4 bases and J gave up 4 bases; unmatched junction bases: 11. The CDR3 runs to 16 residues. In germline, CDR1 is MNHEY, CDR2 SVGAGI. Here the CDR3 reads CASSFRGGYGADTQYF. CDR3 coding DNA: TGTGCCAGCAGTTTTAGAGGGGGCTATGGGGCAGATACGCAGTATTTT.

This clone was counted between two and nine times. The chain carries TRBV5-4 and TRBJ2-4; D gene unclear. The germline CDR1 and CDR2 sequences are SGHNT and YYREEE (reference sequence). The V end was cut by 0 bases, the J end by 0 bases, with 7 bases between. CDR3 length: 15 amino acids. CDR3 protein: CASSLASVAKNIQYF. Written as DNA, the CDR3 is TGTGCCAGCAGCTTGGCGTCAGTAGCCAAAAACATTCAGTACTTC.

This chain uses TRBV7-9 with TRBJ1-5; D is ambiguous. This CDR3 contains 14 residues. Per germline, CDR1 SEHNR and CDR2 FQNEAQ (reference sequence). The V gene lost 6 bases and the J gene lost 6 bases, with 15 bases spanning the gap. CDR3 amino acids: CASSLPDLRQPQHF. In DNA form, the CDR3 reads TGTGCCAGCAGTCTTCCGGACTTGCGTCAGCCCCAGCATTTT.

The chain links TRBV27 to TRBJ2-7; possible D gene TRBD1, 6 bases. Germline V gene sequence: CDR1 MNHEY, CDR2 SMNVEV (reference sequence). The V and J ends lost 4 bases and 3 bases respectively, with 13 bases between them. The CDR3 is 14 residues long. The CDR3 nucleotides are TGTGCCAGCAGTTCGCTAGACAGGCTCTACGAGCAGTACTTC. Protein: CASSSLDRLYEQYF.

The chain couples TRBV6-1 to TRBJ2-3, with D perhaps TRBD2 (5 bases). CDR3 length equals 15 residues. Germline CDR1 and CDR2: MNHNS and SASEGT. V shed 1 base and J shed 1 base, with 9 bases lying between them. The CDR3 reads CASSEDGERTDTQYF. CDR3 DNA: TGTGCCAGCAGTGAAGACGGGGAGCGCACAGATACGCAGTATTTT.

This clone showed up just a few times. J is TRBJ2-4 and V is TRBV27; possible D gene TRBD1, 6 bases. The V gene's germline CDR1 is MNHEY and CDR2 SMNVEV (reference sequence). V was clipped by 5 bases and J by 1 base, with 6 bases between them. The CDR3 spans 13 residues. CDR3 in amino acids: CASSDRAKNIQYF. CDR3 coding DNA: TGTGCCAGCAGTGACAGGGCCAAAAACATTCAGTACTTC.

This chain uses TRBV6-5 with TRBJ2-5; possible D gene TRBD1, 6 bases. Germline lookup yields CDR1 MNHEY and CDR2 SVGAGI. The CDR3 runs to 13 residues. V lost 6 bases, J lost 4 bases, and 12 bases lay in between. The CDR3 DNA sequence: TGTGCCAGCAGCCGTACAGGGAGAGAGACCCAGTACTTC. Translated: CASSRTGRETQYF.

The chain has TRBV28 and TRBJ2-1; 15 bases are a match to TRBD2. With V trimmed by 4 bases and J by 7 bases, 8 bases remained unmatched. CDR1 MDHEN and CDR2 SYDVKM come from the germline V gene. The CDR3 runs 17 residues. In nucleotides, the CDR3 is TGTGCCAGCAGTTCCATCTGGACTAGCGGGAGGGAGAATGAGCAGTTCTTC. This sequence encodes CASSSIWTSGRENEQFF.

The chain uses TRBV7-9 and TRBJ2-2, with D possibly TRBD2 on 6 matching bases. This CDR3 has 14 amino acids. The ends were cut back, 7 bases at V and 6 bases at J, with 15 bases in the middle. Germline V gene sequence: CDR1 SEHNR, CDR2 FQNEAQ (reference sequence). The CDR3 loop reads CASTGAGSSGELFF. CDR3 sequence (DNA): TGTGCCAGCACCGGTGCCGGGAGTTCCGGGGAGCTGTTTTTT.